What follows is one T cell receptor beta chain and its context. It has no known antigen specificity. Relative to the germline gene, one junction end is altered; a read error may explain this. At one collaborating source in Seattle, patients were enrolled during active infection and were followed longitudinally through the course of disease. Whole blood was collected in K2EDTA tubes by collaborating institutions according to the institutions' own protocols. For TCRbeta analysis, collaborators shipped samples as frozen whole blood, isolated PBMCs, or DNA extracted from either of those sample types. This sample is drawn from a study of blood T cell repertoires in COVID-19 (dated by TCRdb to 2020 to 2021). Notes on the research overall: Samples covering the acute and convalescent phases of COVID-19 were provided by collaborators in the United States, Italy and Spain. Where available, HLA class I and class II types were obtained from metadata supplied by the sample provider rather than from assay-based typing. The prospective study material was composed of cDNA or gDNA derived from T cells, B-cell-depleted T cells, or PBMCs. Deeply sampled blood TCRbeta repertoires from subjects exposed to, actively infected with, or recovered from COVID-19 were included in the dataset. The repertoires were made available in a free public database intended to serve as a resource for research on the immune response to SARS-CoV-2. A de-identified subject ID, COVID-19 status, age in years and sex were almost always included in the sample metadata. Samples came from the ongoing ImmuneRACE study (first 160 participants) plus 1,254 subjects from 6 global collaborators. The study at large found these results: The amount of clinical and demographic metadata varied by source and participant and was provided uncurated.

TCRbeta CDR3 regions were amplified from genomic DNA using the immunoSEQ Assay, a bias-controlled multiplex PCR. On the authors' methods: The number of nucleated cells in each sample was estimated from the amplification of reference gene primers within the assay. To quantify the absolute abundance of each unique TCRbeta CDR3 rearrangement, sequence reads were collapsed and filtered. For each sample, productive Simpson clonality was calculated by taking the square root of Simpson's diversity index across productive rearrangements. Imported from immuneACCESS, the table was reduced by TCRdb to in-frame sequences with V and J called. These copies leave out some clones; in studies compared against another copy, an unresolved V gene accounts for under half, and the cause of the remainder is not known. That table supplies the V and J calls and clone size; D and trimming were determined from the DNA. Here the sample has 130,000 to 150,000 clones; 80% to 90% occur a single time. The ten largest make up more than 7.5% of the sample.

The material sequenced was peripheral blood. The receptor was derived from a woman in her fifties or sixties with COVID-19, enrolled during active disease.

The nucleotide sequence is given as TGTGCCATCAGCAAAGGTCAGGGGGCTGAGGCTTTCTTT. This encodes CAISKGQGAEAFF. The receptor chain draws on TRBV10-3 and TRBJ1-1; the junction holds 8 bases that match TRBD1. The CDR3 sequence holds 13 residues, the cysteine and phenylalanine included. Only the CDR3 DNA is retained, 39 bases long and in frame from the first base. CDR1 ENHRY and CDR2 SYGVKD are derived from the germline V gene.